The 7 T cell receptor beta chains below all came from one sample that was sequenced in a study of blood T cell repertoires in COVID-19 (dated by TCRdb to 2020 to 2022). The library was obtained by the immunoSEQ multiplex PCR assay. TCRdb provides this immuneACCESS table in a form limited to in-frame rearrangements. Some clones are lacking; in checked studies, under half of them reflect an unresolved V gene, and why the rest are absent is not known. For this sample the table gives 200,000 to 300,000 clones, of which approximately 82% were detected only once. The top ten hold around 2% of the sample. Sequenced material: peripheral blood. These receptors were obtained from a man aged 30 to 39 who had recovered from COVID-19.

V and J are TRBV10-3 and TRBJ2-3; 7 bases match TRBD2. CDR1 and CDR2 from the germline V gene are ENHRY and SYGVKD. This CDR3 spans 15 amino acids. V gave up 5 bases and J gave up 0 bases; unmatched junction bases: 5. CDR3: CAISTAGISTDTQYF. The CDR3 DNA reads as TGTGCCATCAGTACAGCGGGGATTAGCACAGATACGCAGTATTTT.

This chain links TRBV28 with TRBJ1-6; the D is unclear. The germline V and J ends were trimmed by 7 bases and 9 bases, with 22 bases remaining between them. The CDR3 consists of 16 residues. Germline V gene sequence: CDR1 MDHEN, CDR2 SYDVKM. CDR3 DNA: TGTGCCAGCACCTCTGAGGGAGCGGGCCGAAGTTCACCCCTCCACTTT. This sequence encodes CASTSEGAGRSSPLHF.

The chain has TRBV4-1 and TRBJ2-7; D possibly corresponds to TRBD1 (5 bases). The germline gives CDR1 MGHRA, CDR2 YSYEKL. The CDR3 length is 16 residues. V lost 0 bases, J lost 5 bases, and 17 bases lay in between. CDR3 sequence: CASSQDYDSLFHEQYV. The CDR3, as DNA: TGCGCCAGCAGCCAAGACTATGACAGTTTGTTCCACGAGCAGTACGTC.

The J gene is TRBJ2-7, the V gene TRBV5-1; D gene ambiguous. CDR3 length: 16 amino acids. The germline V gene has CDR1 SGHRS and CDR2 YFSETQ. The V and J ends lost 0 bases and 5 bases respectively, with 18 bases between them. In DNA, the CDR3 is TGCGCCAGCAGCTTGGCCGCGACATCAAGCTATAACGAGCAGTACTTC. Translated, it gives CASSLAATSSYNEQYF.

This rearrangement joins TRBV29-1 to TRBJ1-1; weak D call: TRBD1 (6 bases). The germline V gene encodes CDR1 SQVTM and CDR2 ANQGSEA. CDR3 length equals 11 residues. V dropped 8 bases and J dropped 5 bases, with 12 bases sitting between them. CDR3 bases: TGCAGCTCGGCAGGGGTGACTGAAGCTTTCTTT. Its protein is CSSAGVTEAFF.

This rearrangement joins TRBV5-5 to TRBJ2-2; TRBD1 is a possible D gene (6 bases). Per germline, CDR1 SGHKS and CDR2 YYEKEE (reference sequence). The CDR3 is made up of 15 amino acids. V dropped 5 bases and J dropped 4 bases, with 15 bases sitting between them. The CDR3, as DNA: TGTGCCAGCAGGCTTAGCACAGGGCCCACCGGGGAGCTGTTTTTT. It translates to CASRLSTGPTGELFF. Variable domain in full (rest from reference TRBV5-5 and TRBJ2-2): DAGVTQSPTHLIKTRGQQVTLRCSPISGHKSVSWYQQVLGQGPQFIFQYYEKEERGRGNFPDRFSARQFPNYSSELNVNALLLGDSALYLCASRLSTGPTGELFFGEGSRLTVL.

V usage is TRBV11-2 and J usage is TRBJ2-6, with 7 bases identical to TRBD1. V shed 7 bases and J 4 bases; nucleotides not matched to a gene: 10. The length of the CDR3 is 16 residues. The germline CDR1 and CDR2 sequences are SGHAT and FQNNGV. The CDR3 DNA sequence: TGTGCCAGCACCAAAGAGGGGGCGCGAGGGGCCAACGTCCTGACTTTC. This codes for CASTKEGARGANVLTF.